This T cell receptor beta chain emerged from a study of T cells in Graves' hyperthyroidism and ophthalmopathy (dated by TCRdb to between 2017 and 2020). Background on the whole study: To identify distinguishing TCR V-J signatures, a discovery cohort of about a hundred patients was used, comprising under 45 with Graves' ophthalmopathy and under 60 with stable Graves' hyperthyroidism. Prospective prediction of ophthalmopathy was tested in an independent validation cohort consisting of some 19 hyperthyroidism patients and about 17 patients who later progressed to ophthalmopathy. The 100 or so discovery patients were divided at random into training and test sets in a 7:3 ratio. The study also compared thyroid tissue and blood T-cell repertoires from more than five Graves' hyperthyroidism patients. Once sampling was done, hyperthyroidism patients were given methimazole at a starting dose of 30 mg daily, whereas ophthalmopathy patients were given high-dose intravenous methylprednisolone. The paper reports TCR Vbeta CDR3 sequencing of some 140 peripheral blood samples: 43 ophthalmopathy, fewer than 85 hyperthyroidism and approximately 17 progressor patients. Overall results and qualifications from the work: Sample size was not statistically predetermined, and investigators were not blinded to group allocation. A model built on a 13 V-J signature distinguished ophthalmopathy from stable hyperthyroidism, reaching over 85% sensitivity and under 84% specificity in cross-validation and 80%/75% in testing. In validation, progression to ophthalmopathy was predicted by the model with roughly 71% sensitivity and nearly 75% specificity, a median of roughly 6.4 months before onset. Blood samples also contained most of the expanded thyroid clonotypes (frequency above 0.001), which suggests that blood repertoires may reflect thyroid immune responses.

TCR beta CDR3 regions were amplified from RNA transcripts. The first round of RT-PCR for the TCR CDR3 was performed with the HTBI primer set and the Qiagen OneStep RT-PCR kit. The libraries were constructed in a second round of multiplex PCR and then size-selected and purified. Paired-end sequencing of the libraries was performed with 100 bp reads on an Illumina HiSeq2000. As for the original processing: Raw data were processed with SOAPnuke, discarding reads with adapters, uncalled bases, mean Phred below 15, or no exact constant-primer or identifier match. High-quality paired reads were merged using COPE v1.2.5, and each unique nucleotide sequence was defined as a clonotype. MiTCR v1.1 was used to align the clonotypes against IMGT TRBV, TRBD and TRBJ reference segments. The analysis was restricted to V-J combinations with a frequency above 0.0001, which together covered 99.2% of the repertoires. The TCS score was defined as the ratio of F50 (clonal expansion) to E x V (chaos), calculated using BLOSUM62-based TCRdist between CDR3 peptides within each V-J. Welch's t-statistics and random forest reduced some 510 V-J features to fewer than 15, which were used in a naive Bayes classifier (R e1071). Thyroid-blood repertoire similarity was quantified with the Morisita-Horn index. TCRdb handled the public reads itself, with Q25 trimming in fastp and clone calling in MiXCR, and kept productive beta chains. Each CDR3 protein appears once, grouped with its most common genes and DNA. The V and J calls shown here were made by TCRdb, not taken from the authors' results. The sample data list approximately 510,000 distinct CDR3 sequences, and roughly 45% of these were observed just once. Around 44% of the sample goes to the ten largest clones.

The study excluded patients with uncontrolled infections, other autoimmune diseases, pregnancy or lactation. Clinical symptoms, serum thyroxine and TRAb, thyroid ultrasound, and orbital computed tomography formed the basis for the diagnoses. Trizol reagent was used to extract total RNA, and RNA quality was then checked on an Agilent 2100 Bioanalyzer. V loses 3 bases at its end and J loses 4 bases; junction bases beyond the gene matches: 9. Counted from cysteine to phenylalanine, this CDR3 has 14 amino acids. The CDR3 DNA has 42 bases and is translated from base 1. CDR1 and CDR2 are read off the germline V gene (reference sequence) as DFQATT and SNEGSKA. With regard to this clonotype: Its binding antigen is unknown. Base-call qualities are not available, and no considerably larger clone is one nucleotide away.

This receptor was identified in an adult woman with Graves' disease, either hyperthyroidism or ophthalmopathy (not recorded which). This chain joins TRBV20-1 to TRBJ2-7, with 7 middle bases fitting TRBD2. The sample consisted of peripheral blood or thyroid tissue (not recorded which). The CDR3 reads CSASGLTGGYEQYF. The nucleotides are TGCAGTGCTAGCGGTCTCACGGGGGGATACGAGCAGTACTTC.